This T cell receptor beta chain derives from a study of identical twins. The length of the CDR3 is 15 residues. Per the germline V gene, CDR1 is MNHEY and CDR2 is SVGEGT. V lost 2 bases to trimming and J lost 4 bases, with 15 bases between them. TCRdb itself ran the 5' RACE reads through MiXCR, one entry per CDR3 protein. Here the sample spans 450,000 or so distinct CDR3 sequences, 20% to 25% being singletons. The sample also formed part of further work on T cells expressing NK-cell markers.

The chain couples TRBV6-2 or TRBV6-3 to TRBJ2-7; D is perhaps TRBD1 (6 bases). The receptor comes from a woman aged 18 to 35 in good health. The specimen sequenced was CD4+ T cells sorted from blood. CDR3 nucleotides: TGTGCCAGCAGTTACCTCCCAGGGGATTATTACGAGCAGTACTTC. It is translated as CASSYLPGDYYEQYF.